These T cell receptor beta chains were read from a single sample in a study of beta chain features in type 1 diabetes. TCRdb's table, derived via immunoSEQ multiplex PCR, lists solely in-frame clones and lacks some. Of approximately 170,000 clones in the sample, approximately 8.4% were seen once. Sequenced input: central memory CD4+ T cells from blood. The receptors were sampled from a woman between 18 and 29 years old in good health. The CDR3 runs from the conserved cysteine through the conserved F or W. A D gene is named only where the DNA matches it firmly.

V gene,J gene,D gene,CDR3 protein
TRBV5-6,TRBJ2-3,.,CASTPSLLGRTRLDTQYF
TRBV7-9,TRBJ1-5,TRBD1,CASSLGQGVNQPQHF
TRBV2,TRBJ1-4,TRBD1,CASSAETGSEKLFF
TRBV18,TRBJ2-1,TRBD1,CASSPAGGVDNEQFF
TRBV11-2,TRBJ2-5,.,CASSLAAGQPEETQYF
TRBV18,TRBJ2-3,.,CASSPRKQGSDTQYF
TRBV11-2,TRBJ2-7,TRBD2,CASSPQSSGGRYF
TRBV30,TRBJ1-2,TRBD1,CASGQGVRGHGYTF
TRBV28,TRBJ1-6,TRBD1,CASRPQGALSPLHF
TRBV11-2,TRBJ2-3,.,CASSLDVAGDTQYF
TRBV6-5,TRBJ2-3,.,CASHRSGTDTQYF
TRBV30,TRBJ2-7,TRBD1,CAWSSGQGFYEQYF
TRBV18,TRBJ2-3,TRBD2,CASSRPGLAQDTQYF
TRBV6-5,TRBJ1-1,TRBD1,CASRGQGAEAFF
TRBV30,TRBJ1-4,.,CAALGAPLDGNEKLFF
TRBV11-3,TRBJ2-3,.,CASSLVSGSGTDTQYF
TRBV30,TRBJ2-3,.,CAWSLLDTQYF
TRBV30,TRBJ2-1,.,CAWQNGNEQFF
TRBV4-3,TRBJ1-1,.,CASSQDRDTEAFF
TRBV7-2,TRBJ2-3,.,CASSLGELSTDTQYF
TRBV4-2,TRBJ2-5,.,CASSAQFGETQYF
TRBV7-2,TRBJ2-5,TRBD1,CASSRRTGDGETQYF
TRBV2,TRBJ2-1,TRBD2,CASSVGTSGGEQFF
TRBV27,TRBJ2-3,TRBD2,CASSLWSGSGADTQYF
TRBV5-1,TRBJ2-3,.,CASSSGTLTDTQYF
TRBV4-1,TRBJ2-2,TRBD1,CASSSTPGQRNTGELFF
TRBV7-9,TRBJ1-1,.,CASSPFGGNTEAFF
TRBV7-2,TRBJ2-5,TRBD2,CASSHDPLAGGLETQYF
TRBV7-2,TRBJ2-1,TRBD2,CASSYLSGTEQFF
TRBV4-1,TRBJ2-1,TRBD1,CASSQARTGGWNEQFF
TRBV6-6,TRBJ2-3,.,CASSYSQEVTQYF
TRBV30,TRBJ2-1,.,CAWSVQRWGDNEQFF
TRBV12-5,TRBJ2-3,.,CASGLGSSGDADTQYF
TRBV5-1,TRBJ2-3,.,CASRTGPSTDTQYF
TRBV7-2,TRBJ1-2,TRBD1,CASSPGDRGNYGYTF
TRBV2,TRBJ2-7,.,CAVEALLMGEQYF
TRBV15,TRBJ2-5,.,CATSRGGGGETQYF
TRBV5-6,TRBJ2-5,TRBD2,CASSLEGLAGETQYF
TRBV7-2,TRBJ2-7,TRBD1,CASSLEWTGGYEQYF
TRBV11-2,TRBJ2-7,TRBD2,CASTSGGSYEQYF
TRBV6-1,TRBJ1-4,.,CASRGSGNEKLFF
TRBV7-8,TRBJ2-7,.,CASGPPSGAGEQYF
TRBV1,TRBJ2-1,.,CTSSSRNPGLARNEQFF
TRBV28,TRBJ1-2,.,CASTTGGATNYGYTF
TRBV5-4,TRBJ2-5,TRBD2,CASSQDQVAGLQETQYF
TRBV29-1,TRBJ2-5,.,CSVSGEKISQETQYF
TRBV4-3,TRBJ1-1,.,CASSQVGGLGTEAFF
TRBV19,TRBJ1-2,.,CASSTSRVDGYTF
TRBV6-5,TRBJ2-7,.,CASRAQSGSPYEQYF
TRBV9,TRBJ2-6,.,CASSAGNFAGANVLTF
TRBV7-2,TRBJ2-2,.,CASSLVPQNTGELFF
TRBV27,TRBJ1-1,.,CASSLWGVAGNTEAFF
TRBV11-2,TRBJ2-5,TRBD2,CASSPGTRLTETQYF
TRBV2,TRBJ2-5,.,CASSEGPGGTQYF